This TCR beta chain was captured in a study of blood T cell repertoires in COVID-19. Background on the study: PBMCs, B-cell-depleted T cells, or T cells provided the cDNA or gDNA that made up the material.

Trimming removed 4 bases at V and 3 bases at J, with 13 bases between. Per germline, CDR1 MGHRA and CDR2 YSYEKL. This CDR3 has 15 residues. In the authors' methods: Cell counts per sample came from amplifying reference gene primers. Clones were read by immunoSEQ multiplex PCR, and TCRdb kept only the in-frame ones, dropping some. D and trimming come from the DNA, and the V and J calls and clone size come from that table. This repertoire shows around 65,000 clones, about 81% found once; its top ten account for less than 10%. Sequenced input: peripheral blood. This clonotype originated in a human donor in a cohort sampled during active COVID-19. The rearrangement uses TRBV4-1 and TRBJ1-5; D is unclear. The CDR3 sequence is CASSRGLPPNQPQHF. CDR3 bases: TGCGCCAGCAGCCGCGGACTCCCCCCCAATCAGCCCCAGCATTTT.